This section outlines one TCR beta chain sequence together with its context. Its ends do not fully match the called genes, so a read error is possible. Extractions gave at least 5.5 micrograms of total RNA per sample. The CDR3 has 13 residues. Germline-derived CDR1 and CDR2 are LGHNA and YNFKEQ. The data belong to a study of blood T cells in healthy people across ages. With a J-beta primer mix and a sample-barcoded 5' primer, a second PCR ran about 7 to 12 cycles. MiXCR was run by TCRdb on the 5' RACE reads, yielding one entry per CDR3 protein. The sample has under 2,000,000 distinct CDR3 sequences, approximately 50% seen once.

Source material: blood. The genes are TRBV4-2 and TRBJ2-1; D might be TRBD1 or TRBD2, each matching 5 bases. The TCR originated in a woman aged 40 to 49 in good health. Here the CDR3 reads CTSSQEGWSEQFF. The CDR3 DNA reads TGTACCAGCAGCCAAGAGGGGTGGAGTGAGCAGTTCTTC.